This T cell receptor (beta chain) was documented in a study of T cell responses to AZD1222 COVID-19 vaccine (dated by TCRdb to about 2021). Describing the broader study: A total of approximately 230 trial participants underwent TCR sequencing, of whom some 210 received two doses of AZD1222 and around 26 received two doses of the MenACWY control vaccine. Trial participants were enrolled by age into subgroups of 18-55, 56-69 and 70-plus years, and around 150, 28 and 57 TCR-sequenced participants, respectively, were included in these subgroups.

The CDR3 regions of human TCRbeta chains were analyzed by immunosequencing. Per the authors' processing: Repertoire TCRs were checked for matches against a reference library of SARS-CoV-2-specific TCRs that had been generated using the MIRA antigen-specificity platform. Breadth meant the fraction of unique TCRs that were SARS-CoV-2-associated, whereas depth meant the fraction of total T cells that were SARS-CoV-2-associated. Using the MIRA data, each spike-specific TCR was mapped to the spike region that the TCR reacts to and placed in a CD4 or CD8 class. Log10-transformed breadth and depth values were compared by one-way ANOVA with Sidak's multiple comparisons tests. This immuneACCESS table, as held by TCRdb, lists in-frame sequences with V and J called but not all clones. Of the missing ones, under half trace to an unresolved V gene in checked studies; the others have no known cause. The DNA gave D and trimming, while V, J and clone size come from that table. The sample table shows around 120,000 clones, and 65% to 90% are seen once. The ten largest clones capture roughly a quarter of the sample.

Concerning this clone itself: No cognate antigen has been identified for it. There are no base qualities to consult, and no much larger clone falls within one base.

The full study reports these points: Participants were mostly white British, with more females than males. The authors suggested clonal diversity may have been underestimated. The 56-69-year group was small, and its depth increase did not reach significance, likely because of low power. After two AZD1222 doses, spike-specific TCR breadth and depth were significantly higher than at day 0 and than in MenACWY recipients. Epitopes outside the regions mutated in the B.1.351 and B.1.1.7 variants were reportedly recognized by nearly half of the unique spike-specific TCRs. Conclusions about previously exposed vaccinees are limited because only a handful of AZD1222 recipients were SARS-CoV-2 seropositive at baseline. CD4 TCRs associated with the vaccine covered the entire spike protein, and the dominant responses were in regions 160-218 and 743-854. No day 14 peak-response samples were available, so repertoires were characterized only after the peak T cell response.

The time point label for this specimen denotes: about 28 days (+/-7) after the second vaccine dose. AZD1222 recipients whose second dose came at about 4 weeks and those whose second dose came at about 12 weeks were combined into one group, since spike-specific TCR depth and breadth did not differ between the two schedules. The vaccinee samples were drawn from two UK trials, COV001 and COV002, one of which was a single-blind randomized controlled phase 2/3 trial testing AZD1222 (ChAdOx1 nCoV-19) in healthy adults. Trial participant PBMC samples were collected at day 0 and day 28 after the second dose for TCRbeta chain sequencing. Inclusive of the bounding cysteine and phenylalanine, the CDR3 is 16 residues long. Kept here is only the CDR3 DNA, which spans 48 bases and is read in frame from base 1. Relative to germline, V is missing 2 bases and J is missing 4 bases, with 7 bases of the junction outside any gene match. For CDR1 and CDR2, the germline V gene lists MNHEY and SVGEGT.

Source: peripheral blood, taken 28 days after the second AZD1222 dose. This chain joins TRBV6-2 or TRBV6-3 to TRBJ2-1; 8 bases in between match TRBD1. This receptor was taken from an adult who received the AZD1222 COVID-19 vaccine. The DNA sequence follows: TGTGCCAGCAGTTACCTCGCAGGGGGCCTTTACAATGAGCAGTTCTTC. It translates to CASSYLAGGLYNEQFF.